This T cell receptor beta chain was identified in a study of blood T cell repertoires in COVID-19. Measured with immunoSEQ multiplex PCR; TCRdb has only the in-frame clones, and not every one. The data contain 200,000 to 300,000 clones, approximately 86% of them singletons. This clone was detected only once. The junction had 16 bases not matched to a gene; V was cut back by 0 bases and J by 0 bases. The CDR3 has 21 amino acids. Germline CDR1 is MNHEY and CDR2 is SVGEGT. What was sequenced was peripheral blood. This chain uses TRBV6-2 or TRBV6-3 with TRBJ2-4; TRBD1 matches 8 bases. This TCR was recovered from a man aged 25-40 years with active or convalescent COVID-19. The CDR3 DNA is TGTGCCAGCAGTTACTCGATCCTTCAGGGGGCCAGCACACTAGCCAAAAACATTCAGTACTTC. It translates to CASSYSILQGASTLAKNIQYF.